This T cell receptor (beta chain) was identified during a study of blood T cell repertoires in COVID-19. TCRdb's copy holds only in-frame clones and misses some; the assay was immunoSEQ multiplex PCR. The table lists about 120,000 clones, approximately 85% of them singletons. Germline V gene sequence: CDR1 SGHDT, CDR2 YYEEEE. The germline V and J ends were trimmed by 4 bases and 1 base, with 10 bases remaining between them. This CDR3 contains 14 residues. The receptor's source is a human donor in a cohort sampled during active COVID-19. Material for sequencing was peripheral blood. The chain is built from TRBV5-6 and TRBJ2-3; possibly TRBD1 for D (6 bases). CDR3 sequence: CASSDRSRTDTQYF. The CDR3 bases are TGTGCCAGCAGCGACAGGTCTCGCACAGATACGCAGTATTTT.